This TCR beta chain derives from a study of CD8+ T cells in alopecia areata. This clone was observed a few times. Trimming removed 3 bases at V and 6 bases at J, with 18 bases between. There are 15 residues in the CDR3. Germline V gives CDR1 SQVTM, CDR2 ANQGSEA. Reverse transcribed after extraction, RNA yielded cDNA as the sequencing template. Sequencing was performed with immunoSEQ multiplex PCR; in TCRdb, only in-frame clones are kept and a portion is missing. The sample lists 100,000 to 150,000 clones, 61% occurring once. Noted treatment: oral pan-JAK inhibitor, 5-10 mg twice daily. Peripheral blood and lesional scalp punch biopsies were taken from alopecia areata patients.

This clonotype was obtained from a human donor with alopecia areata. Sample: CD4+ T cells sorted from blood, taken at week 4, from a patient treated with tofacitinib. V gene TRBV29-1 combines with J gene TRBJ2-1, with TRBD2 as a possible D gene (7 bases). CDR3 coding DNA: TGCAGCGTTGAGTCGGGCGGGGGCATCTTCAATGAGCAGTTCTTC. Encoded protein: CSVESGGGIFNEQFF.